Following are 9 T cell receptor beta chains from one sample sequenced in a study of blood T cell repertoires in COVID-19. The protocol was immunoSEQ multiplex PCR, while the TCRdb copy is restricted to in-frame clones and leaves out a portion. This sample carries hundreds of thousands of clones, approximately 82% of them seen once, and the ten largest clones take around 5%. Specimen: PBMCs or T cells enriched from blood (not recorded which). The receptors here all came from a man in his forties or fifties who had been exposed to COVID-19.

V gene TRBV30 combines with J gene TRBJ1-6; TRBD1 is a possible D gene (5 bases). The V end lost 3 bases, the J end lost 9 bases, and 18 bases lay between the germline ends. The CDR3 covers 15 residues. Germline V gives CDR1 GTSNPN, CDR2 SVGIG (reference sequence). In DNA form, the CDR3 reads TGTGCCTGGAGCCGGGGGGATGTCATTACTTCACCCCTCCACTTT. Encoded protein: CAWSRGDVITSPLHF.

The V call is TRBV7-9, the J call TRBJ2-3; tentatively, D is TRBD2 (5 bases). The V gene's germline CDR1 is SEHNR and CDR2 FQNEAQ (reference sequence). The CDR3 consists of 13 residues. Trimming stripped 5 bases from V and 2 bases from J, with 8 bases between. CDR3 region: CASSILVTDTQYF. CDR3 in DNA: TGTGCCAGCAGCATACTAGTCACAGATACGCAGTATTTT.

CDR3 sequence reads: CASSLMDREKAFF. CDR3 in DNA: TGTGCCAGCAGCTTAATGGACAGGGAGAAAGCTTTCTTT. J is TRBJ1-1 and V is TRBV5-4, with 8 bases that match TRBD1. Germline V gives CDR1 SGHNT, CDR2 YYREEE (reference sequence). Trimming took 2 bases from V and 9 from J; bases not matched to a gene: 6. This CDR3 has 13 residues.

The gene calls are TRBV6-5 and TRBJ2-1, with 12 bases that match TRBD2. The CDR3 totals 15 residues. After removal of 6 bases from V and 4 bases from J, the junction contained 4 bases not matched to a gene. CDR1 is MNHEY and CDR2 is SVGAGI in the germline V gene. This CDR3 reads CASRQLAGGYNEQFF. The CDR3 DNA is TGTGCCAGCAGACAACTAGCGGGAGGTTACAATGAGCAGTTCTTC.

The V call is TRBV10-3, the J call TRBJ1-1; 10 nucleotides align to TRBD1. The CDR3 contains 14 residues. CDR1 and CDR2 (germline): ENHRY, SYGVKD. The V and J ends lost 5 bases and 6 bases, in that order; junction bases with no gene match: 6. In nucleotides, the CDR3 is TGTGCCATCAGTAATCCCGGGACAGGGGCTGAAGCTTTCTTT. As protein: CAISNPGTGAEAFF.

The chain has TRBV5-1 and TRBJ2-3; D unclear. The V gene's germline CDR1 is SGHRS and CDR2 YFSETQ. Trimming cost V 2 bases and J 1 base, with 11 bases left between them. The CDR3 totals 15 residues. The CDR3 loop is CASSLRPRGTDTQYF. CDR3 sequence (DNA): TGCGCCAGCAGCTTAAGGCCTCGGGGCACAGATACGCAGTATTTT.

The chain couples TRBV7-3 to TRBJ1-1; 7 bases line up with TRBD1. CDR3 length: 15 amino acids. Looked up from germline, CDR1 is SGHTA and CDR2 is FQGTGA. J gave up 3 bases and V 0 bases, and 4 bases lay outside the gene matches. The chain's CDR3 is CASSLTLDRDTEAFF. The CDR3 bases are TGTGCCAGCAGCTTAACTCTTGACAGGGACACTGAAGCTTTCTTT. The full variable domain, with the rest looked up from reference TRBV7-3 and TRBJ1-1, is GAGVSQTPSNKVTEKGKYVELRCDPISGHTALYWYRQSLGQGPEFLIYFQGTGAADDSGLPNDRFFAVRPEGSVSTLKIQRTERGDSAVYLCASSLTLDRDTEAFFGQGTRLTVV.

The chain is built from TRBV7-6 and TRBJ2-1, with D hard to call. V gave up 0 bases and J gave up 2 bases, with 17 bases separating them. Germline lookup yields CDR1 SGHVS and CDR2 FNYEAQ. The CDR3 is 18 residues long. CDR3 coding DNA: TGTGCCAGCAGCTTAGCGGGTATGGGCCTCACCACCTACAATGAGCAGTTCTTC. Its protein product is CASSLAGMGLTTYNEQFF. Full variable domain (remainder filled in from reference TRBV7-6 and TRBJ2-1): GAGVSQSPRYKVTKRGQDVALRCDPISGHVSLYWYRQALGQGPEFLTYFNYEAQQDKSGLPNDRFSAERPEGSISTLTIQRTEQRDSAMYRCASSLAGMGLTTYNEQFFGPGTRLTVL.

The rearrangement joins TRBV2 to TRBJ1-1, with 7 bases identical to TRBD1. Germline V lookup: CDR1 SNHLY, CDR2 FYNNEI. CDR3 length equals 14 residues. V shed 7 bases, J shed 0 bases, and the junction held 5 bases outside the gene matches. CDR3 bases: TGTGCCAGCAAGGGACAGCACATGAACACTGAAGCTTTCTTT. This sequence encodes CASKGQHMNTEAFF.